This TCR beta chain was sequenced in a study of cytomegalovirus exposure and HLA in healthy donors. About the research overall: Among the roughly 400 genotyped donors, around 81% were placed in the Caucasian-associated ancestry cluster. Study findings and constraints: For most TCR sequences rarity was the rule, although some public TCRs occurred in many donors.

Primers: 60 Vbeta forward and 13 Jbeta reverse. Here immunoSEQ multiplex PCR was the method, and the copy in TCRdb shows in-frame clones only, minus some. The sample holds over 110,000 clones, roughly 80% seen once. On this clone itself: The antigen is not known.

V lost 7 bases to trimming and J lost 5 bases; unmatched junction nucleotides: 7. Germline V lookup: CDR1 MNHEY, CDR2 SVGAGI. This CDR3 has 14 residues. The V and J genes are TRBV6-5 and TRBJ2-1; the match to TRBD1 covers 8 bases. The sample consisted of PBMCs. The receptor comes from a man between 40 and 49 years old in good health and CMV-seronegative. The CDR3 loop is CASTLAGGDNEQFF. CDR3 in DNA: TGTGCCAGCACCCTAGCAGGGGGCGACAATGAGCAGTTCTTC.